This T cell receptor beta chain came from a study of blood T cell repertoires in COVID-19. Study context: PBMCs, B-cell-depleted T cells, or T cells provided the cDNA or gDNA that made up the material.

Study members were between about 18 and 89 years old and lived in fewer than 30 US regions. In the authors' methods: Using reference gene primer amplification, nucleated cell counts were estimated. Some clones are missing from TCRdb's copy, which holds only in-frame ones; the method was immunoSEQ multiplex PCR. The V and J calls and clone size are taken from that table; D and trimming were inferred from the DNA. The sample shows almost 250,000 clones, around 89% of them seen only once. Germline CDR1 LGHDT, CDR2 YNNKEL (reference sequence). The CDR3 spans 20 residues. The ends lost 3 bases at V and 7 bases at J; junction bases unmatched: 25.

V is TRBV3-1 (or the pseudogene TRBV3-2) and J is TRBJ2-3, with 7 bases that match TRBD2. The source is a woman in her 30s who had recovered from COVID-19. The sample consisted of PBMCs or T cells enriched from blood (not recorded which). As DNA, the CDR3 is TGTGCCAGCAGCCATGCCCGCCCCTTGATCTTCTACGCGGGAGAATATACGCAGTATTTT. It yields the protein CASSHARPLIFYAGEYTQYF.